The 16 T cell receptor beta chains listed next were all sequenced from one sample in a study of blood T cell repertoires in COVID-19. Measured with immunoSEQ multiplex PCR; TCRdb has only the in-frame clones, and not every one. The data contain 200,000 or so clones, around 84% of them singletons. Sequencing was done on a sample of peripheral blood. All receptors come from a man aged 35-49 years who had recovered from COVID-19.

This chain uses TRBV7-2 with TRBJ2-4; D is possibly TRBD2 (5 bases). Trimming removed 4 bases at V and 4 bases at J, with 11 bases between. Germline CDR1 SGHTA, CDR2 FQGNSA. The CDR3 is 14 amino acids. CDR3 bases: TGTGCCAGCAGCTCCGGGATTAGAAAAAACATTCAGTACTTC. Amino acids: CASSSGIRKNIQYF.

The CDR3 nucleotides are TGTGCCAGCAGCCATACAGGGTCTTTGGGTGAAGCTTTCTTT. This translates into CASSHTGSLGEAFF. This chain connects TRBV3-1 (or the pseudogene TRBV3-2) to TRBJ1-1, with D maybe TRBD1 (6 bases). The CDR3 has 14 residues. V was pared by 3 bases and J by 7 bases, with 15 bases between. Germline lookup yields CDR1 LGHDT and CDR2 YNNKEL (reference sequence).

CDR3 DNA: TGTGCCAGCAGCTTGAGCGGGACGAGCGAGCAGTACTTC. Amino acid sequence: CASSLSGTSEQYF. The chain combines TRBV5-6 with TRBJ2-7; 7 nucleotides line up with TRBD2. Germline-derived CDR1 and CDR2 are SGHDT and YYEEEE. J was trimmed by 6 bases and V by 1 base; bases with no gene match: 4. The CDR3 extends over 13 amino acids.

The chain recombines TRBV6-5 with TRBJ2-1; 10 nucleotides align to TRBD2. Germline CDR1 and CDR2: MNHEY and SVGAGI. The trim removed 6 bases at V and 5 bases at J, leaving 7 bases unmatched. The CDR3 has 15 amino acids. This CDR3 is CASRSGTSANNEQFF. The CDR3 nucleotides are TGTGCCAGCAGGTCCGGGACTAGCGCTAACAATGAGCAGTTCTTC.

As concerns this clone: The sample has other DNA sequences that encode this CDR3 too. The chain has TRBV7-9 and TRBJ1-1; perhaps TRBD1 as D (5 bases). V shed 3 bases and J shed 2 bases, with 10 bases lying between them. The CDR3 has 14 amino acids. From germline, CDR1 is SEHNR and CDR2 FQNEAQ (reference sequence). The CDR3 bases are TGTGCCAGCAGCTTGGGGGGTGTAAACACTGAAGCTTTCTTT. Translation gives CASSLGGVNTEAFF.

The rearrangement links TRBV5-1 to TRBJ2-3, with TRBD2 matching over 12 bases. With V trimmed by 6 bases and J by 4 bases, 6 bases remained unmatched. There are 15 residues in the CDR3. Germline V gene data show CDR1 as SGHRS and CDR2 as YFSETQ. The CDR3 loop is CASTLLAGGADTQYF. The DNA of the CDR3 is TGCGCCAGCACTTTACTAGCGGGAGGAGCAGATACGCAGTATTTT.

CDR3 amino acids: CASWGGNDGTEAFF. The CDR3 DNA reads TGTGCCAGCTGGGGAGGGAATGACGGAACTGAAGCTTTCTTT. The rearrangement joins TRBV21-1 to TRBJ1-1. TRBV21-1 is tagged as a pseudogene. The CDR3 has 14 amino acids.

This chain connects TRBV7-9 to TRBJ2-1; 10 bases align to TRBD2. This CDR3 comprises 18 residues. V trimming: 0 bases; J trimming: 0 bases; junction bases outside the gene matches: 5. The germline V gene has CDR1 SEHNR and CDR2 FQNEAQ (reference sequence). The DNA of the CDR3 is TGTGCCAGCAGCTTAGCGGTACTAGCGGGGAGCTCCTACAATGAGCAGTTCTTC. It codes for CASSLAVLAGSSYNEQFF.

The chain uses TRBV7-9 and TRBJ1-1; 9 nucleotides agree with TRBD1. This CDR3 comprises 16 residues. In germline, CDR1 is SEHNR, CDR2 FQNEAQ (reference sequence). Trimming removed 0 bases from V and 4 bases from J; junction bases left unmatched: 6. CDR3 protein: CASSLAPGQGGTEAFF. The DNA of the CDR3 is TGTGCCAGCAGCTTAGCCCCGGGACAGGGCGGCACTGAAGCTTTCTTT. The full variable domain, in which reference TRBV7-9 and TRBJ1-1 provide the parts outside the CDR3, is DTGVSQNPRHKITKRGQNVTFRCDPISEHNRLYWYRQTLGQGPEFLTYFQNEAQLEKSRLLSDRFSAERPKGSFSTLEIQRTEQGDSAMYLCASSLAPGQGGTEAFFGQGTRLTVV.

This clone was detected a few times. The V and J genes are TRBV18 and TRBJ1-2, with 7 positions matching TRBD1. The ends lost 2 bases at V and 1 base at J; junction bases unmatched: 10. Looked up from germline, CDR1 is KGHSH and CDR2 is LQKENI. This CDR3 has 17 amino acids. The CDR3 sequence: CASSPEEGATFNYGYTF. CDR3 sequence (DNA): TGTGCCAGCTCACCAGAGGAGGGGGCCACTTTTAACTATGGCTACACCTTC. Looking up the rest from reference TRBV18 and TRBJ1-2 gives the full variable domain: NAGVMQNPRHLVRRRGQEARLRCSPMKGHSHVYWYRQLPEEGLKFMVYLQKENIIDESGMPKERFSAEFPKEGPSILRIQQVVRGDSAAYFCASSPEEGATFNYGYTFGSGTRLTVV.

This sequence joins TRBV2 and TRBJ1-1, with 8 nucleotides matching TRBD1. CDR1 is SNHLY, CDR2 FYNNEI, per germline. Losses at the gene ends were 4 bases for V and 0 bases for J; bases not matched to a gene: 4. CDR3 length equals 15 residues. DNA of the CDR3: TGTGCCAGCAGTGGGCAGGGGGCCCTGAACACTGAAGCTTTCTTT. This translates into CASSGQGALNTEAFF.

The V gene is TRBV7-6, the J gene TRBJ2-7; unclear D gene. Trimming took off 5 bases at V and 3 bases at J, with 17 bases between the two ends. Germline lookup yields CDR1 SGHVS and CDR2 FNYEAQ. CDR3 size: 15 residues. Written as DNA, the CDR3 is TGTGCCAGCAGCCCTCAGGAAGCCCTCGGCTACGAGCAGTACTTC. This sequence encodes CASSPQEALGYEQYF.

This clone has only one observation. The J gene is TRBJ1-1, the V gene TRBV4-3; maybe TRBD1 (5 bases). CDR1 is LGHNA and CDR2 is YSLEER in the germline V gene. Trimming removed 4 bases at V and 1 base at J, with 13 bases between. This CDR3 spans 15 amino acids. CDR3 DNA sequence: TGCGCCAGCAGCCTAAGAGGAGACAGGAACACTGAAGCTTTCTTT. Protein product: CASSLRGDRNTEAFF.

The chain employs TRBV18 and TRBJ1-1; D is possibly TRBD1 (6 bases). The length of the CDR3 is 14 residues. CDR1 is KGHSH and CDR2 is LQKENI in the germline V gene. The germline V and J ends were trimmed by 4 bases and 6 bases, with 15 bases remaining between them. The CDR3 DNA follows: TGTGCCAGCTCACTGAAGACAGGTAGCTCTGAAGCTTTCTTT. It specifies CASSLKTGSSEAFF. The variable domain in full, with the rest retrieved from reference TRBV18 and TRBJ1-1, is NAGVMQNPRHLVRRRGQEARLRCSPMKGHSHVYWYRQLPEEGLKFMVYLQKENIIDESGMPKERFSAEFPKEGPSILRIQQVVRGDSAAYFCASSLKTGSSEAFFGQGTRLTVV.

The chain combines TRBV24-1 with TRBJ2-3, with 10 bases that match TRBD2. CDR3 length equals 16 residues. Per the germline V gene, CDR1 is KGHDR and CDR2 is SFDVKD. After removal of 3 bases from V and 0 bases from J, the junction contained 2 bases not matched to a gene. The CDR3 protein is CATSDATSGSTDTQYF. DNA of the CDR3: TGTGCCACCAGTGATGCGACTAGCGGGAGCACAGATACGCAGTATTTT.

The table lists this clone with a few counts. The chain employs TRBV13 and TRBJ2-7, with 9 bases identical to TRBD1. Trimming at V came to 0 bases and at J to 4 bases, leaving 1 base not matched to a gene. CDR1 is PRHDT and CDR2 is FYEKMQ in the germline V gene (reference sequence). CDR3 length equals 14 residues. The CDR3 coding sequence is TGTGCCAGCAGCTTAGGCGACAGGGGGTACGAGCAGTACTTC. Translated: CASSLGDRGYEQYF.